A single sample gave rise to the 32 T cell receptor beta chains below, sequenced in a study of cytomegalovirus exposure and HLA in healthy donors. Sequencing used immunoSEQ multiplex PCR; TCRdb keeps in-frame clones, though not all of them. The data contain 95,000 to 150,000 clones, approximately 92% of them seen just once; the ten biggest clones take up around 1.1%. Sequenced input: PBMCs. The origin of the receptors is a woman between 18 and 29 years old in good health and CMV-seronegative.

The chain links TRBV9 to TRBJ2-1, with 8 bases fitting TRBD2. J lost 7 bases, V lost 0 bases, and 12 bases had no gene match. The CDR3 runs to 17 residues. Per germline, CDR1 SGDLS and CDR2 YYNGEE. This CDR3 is CASSVGTGTSLGNEQFF. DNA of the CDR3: TGTGCCAGCAGCGTAGGTACCGGGACTAGTCTCGGGAATGAGCAGTTCTTC.

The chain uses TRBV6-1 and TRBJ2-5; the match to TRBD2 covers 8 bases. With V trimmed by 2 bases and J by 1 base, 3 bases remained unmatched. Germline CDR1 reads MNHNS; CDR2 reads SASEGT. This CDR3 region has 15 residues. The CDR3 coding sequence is TGTGCCAGCAGTGAACTAGCGGGTCGCCAAGAGACCCAGTACTTC. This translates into CASSELAGRQETQYF.

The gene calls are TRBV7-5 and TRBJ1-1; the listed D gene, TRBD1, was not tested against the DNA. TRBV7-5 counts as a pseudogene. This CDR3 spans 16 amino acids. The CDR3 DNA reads TGTGTCAGAATTAAGGGGTGGCAGGCAACTCCCACTGAAGCTTTCTTT. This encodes CVRIKGWQATPTEAFF.

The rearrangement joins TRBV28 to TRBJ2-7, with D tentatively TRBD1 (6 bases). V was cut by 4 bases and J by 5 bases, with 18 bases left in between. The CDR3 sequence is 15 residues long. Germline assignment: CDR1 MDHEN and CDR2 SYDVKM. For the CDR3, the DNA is TGTGCCAGCAGTTCCGCCCAGGGGAGCGGCCACGAGCAGTACGTC. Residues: CASSSAQGSGHEQYV.

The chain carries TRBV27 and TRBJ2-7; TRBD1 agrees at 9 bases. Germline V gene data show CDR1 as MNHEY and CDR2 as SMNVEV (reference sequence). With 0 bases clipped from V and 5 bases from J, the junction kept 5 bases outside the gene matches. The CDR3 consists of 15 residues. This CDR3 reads CASSLSGTGLHEQYF. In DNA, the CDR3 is TGTGCCAGCAGTTTATCCGGGACAGGGTTACACGAGCAGTACTTC.

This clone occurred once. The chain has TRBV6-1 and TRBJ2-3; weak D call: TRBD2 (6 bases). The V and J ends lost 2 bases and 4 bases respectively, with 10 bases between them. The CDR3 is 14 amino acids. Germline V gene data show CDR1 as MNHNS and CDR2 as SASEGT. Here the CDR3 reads CASSELEGADTQYF. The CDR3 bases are TGTGCCAGCAGTGAATTGGAGGGTGCAGATACGCAGTATTTT.

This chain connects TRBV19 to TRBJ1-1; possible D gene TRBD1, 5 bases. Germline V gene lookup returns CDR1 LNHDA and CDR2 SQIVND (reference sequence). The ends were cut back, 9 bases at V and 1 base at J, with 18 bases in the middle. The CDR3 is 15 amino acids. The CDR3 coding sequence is TGTGCCAGCCGCCCCTCCACCCAGGGGAACACTGAAGCTTTCTTT. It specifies CASRPSTQGNTEAFF.

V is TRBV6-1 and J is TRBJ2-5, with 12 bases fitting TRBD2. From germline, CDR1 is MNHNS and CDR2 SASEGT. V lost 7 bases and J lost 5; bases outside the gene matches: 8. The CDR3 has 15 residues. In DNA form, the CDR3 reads TGTGCCAGCAATCCACTAGCGGGGGGCGGGGAGACCCAGTACTTC. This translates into CASNPLAGGGETQYF.

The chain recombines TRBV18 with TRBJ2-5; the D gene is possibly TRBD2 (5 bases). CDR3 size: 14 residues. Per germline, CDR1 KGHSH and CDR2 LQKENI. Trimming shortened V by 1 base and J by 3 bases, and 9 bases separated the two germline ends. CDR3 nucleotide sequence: TGTGCCAGCTCACCACGGGAGTCTAAAGAGACCCAGTACTTC. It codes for CASSPRESKETQYF. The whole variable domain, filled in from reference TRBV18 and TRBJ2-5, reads NAGVMQNPRHLVRRRGQEARLRCSPMKGHSHVYWYRQLPEEGLKFMVYLQKENIIDESGMPKERFSAEFPKEGPSILRIQQVVRGDSAAYFCASSPRESKETQYFGPGTRLLVL.

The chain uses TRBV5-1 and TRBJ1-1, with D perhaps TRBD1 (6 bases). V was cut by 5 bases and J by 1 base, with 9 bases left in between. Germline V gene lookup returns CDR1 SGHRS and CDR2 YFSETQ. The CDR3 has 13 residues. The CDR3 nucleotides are TGCGCCAGCAGGCCGGGACAGAACACTGAAGCTTTCTTT. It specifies CASRPGQNTEAFF.

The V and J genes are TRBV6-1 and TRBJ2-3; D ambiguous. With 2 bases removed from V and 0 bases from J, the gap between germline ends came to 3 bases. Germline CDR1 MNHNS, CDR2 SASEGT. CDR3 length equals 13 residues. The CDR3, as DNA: TGTGCCAGCAGTGAACCAAGCACAGATACGCAGTATTTT. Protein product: CASSEPSTDTQYF.

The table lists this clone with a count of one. This chain's CDR3 is CASNRPDGGAGGDPFF. The DNA for the CDR3 is TGTGCCAGCAACAGGCCGGACGGGGGGGCCGGCGGGGATCCGTTCTTC. The chain recombines TRBV28 with TRBJ2-1; 8 bases match TRBD2. The CDR3 runs to 16 residues. With 7 bases clipped from V and 15 bases from J, the junction kept 23 bases outside the gene matches. Germline-derived CDR1 and CDR2 are MDHEN and SYDVKM.

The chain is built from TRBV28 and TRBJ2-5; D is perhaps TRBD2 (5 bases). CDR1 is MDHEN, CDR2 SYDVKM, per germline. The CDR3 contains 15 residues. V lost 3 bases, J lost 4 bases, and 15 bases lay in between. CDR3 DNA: TGTGCCAGCAGTTTGGAGGATCTCAGGCCAGAGACCCAGTACTTC. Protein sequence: CASSLEDLRPETQYF.

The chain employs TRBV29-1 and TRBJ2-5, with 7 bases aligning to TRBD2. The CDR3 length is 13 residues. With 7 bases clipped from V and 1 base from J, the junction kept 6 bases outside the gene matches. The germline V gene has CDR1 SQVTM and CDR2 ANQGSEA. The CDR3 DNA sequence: TGCAGCGCCGCAAGCGGGACCCAAGAGACCCAGTACTTC. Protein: CSAASGTQETQYF.

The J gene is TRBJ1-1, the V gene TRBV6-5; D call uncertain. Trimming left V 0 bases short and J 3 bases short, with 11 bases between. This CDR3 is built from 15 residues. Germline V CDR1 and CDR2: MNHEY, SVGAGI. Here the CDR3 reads CASSYSGRRDTEAFF. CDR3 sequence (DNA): TGTGCCAGCAGTTACTCCGGTAGACGGGACACTGAAGCTTTCTTT.

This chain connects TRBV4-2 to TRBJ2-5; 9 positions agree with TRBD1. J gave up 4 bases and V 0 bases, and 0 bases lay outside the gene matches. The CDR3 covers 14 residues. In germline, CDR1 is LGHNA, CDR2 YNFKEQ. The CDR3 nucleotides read TGTGCCAGCAGCCAAGAGGGACAGGGAGAGACCCAGTACTTC. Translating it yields CASSQEGQGETQYF.

The CDR3 sequence is CASSLDGDSSEQYF. The CDR3 DNA sequence: TGTGCCAGCAGCCTCGACGGGGACTCGTCCGAGCAGTACTTC. The chain is built from TRBV7-2 and TRBJ2-7, with D possibly TRBD2 on 6 matching bases. Trimming removed 5 bases from V and 6 bases from J, with 17 bases in between. Per germline, CDR1 SGHTA and CDR2 FQGNSA. There are 14 residues in the CDR3.

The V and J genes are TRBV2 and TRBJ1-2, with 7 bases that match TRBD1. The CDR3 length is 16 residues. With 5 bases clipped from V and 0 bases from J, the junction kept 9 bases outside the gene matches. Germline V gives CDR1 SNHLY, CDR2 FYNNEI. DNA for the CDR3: TGTGCCAGCAGTACCACGGACAGGCGGACTAACTATGGCTACACCTTC. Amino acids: CASSTTDRRTNYGYTF.

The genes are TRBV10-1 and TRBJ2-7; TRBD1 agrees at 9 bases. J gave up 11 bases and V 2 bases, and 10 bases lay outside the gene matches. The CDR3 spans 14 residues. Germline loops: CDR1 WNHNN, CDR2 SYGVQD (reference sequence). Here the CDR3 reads CASSEGGQGGPKYF. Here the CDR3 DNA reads TGCGCCAGCAGTGAGGGGGGACAGGGAGGCCCAAAGTACTTC.

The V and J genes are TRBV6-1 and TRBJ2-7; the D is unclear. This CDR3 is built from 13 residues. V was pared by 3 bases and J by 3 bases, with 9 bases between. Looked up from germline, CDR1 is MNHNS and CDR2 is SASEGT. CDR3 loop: CASSEVGNYEQYV. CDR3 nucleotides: TGTGCCAGCAGTGAGGTCGGAAACTACGAGCAGTACGTC.

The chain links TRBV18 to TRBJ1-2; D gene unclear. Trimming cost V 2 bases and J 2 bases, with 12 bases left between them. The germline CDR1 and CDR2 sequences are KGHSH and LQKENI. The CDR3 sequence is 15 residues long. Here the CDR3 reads CASSPKVEANYGYTF. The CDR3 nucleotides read TGTGCCAGCTCACCAAAGGTAGAAGCGAACTATGGCTACACCTTC.

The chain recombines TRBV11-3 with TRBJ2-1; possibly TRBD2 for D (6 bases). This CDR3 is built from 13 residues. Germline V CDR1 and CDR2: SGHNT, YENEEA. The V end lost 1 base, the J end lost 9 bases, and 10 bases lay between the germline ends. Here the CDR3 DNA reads TGTGCCAGCAGCTTAGGCGTCGGGGGTGAGCAGTTCTTC. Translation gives CASSLGVGGEQFF.

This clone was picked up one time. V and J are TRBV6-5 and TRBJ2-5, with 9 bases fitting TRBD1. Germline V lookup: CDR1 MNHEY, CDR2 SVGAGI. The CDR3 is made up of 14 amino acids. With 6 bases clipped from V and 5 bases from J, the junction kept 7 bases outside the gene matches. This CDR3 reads CASRRGTGLETQYF. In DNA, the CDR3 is TGTGCCAGCAGGCGCGGGACAGGGCTCGAGACCCAGTACTTC.

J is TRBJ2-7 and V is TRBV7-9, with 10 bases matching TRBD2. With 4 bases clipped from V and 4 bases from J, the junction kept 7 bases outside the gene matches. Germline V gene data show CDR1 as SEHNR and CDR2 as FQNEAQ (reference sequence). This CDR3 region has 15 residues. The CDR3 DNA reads TGTGCCAGCAGCTCCGCTAGCGGGAGAGTGTACGAGCAGTACTTC. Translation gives CASSSASGRVYEQYF.

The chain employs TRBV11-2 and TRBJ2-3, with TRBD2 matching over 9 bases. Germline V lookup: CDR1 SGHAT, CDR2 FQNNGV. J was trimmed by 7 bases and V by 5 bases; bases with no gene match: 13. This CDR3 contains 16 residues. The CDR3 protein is CASSPIAGARHHTQYF. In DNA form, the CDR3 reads TGTGCCAGCAGCCCCATAGCGGGAGCGAGACACCATACGCAGTATTTT. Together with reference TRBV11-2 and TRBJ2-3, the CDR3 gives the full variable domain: EAGVAQSPRYKIIEKRQSVAFWCNPISGHATLYWYQQILGQGPKLLIQFQNNGVVDDSQLPKDRFSAERLKGVDSTLKIQPAKLEDSAVYLCASSPIAGARHHTQYFGPGTRLTVL.

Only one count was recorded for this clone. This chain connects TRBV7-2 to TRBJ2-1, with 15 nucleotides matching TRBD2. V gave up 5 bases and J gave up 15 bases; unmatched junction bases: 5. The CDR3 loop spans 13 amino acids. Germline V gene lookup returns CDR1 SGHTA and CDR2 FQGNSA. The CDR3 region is CASSRTSGREVFF. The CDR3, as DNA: TGTGCCAGCAGCCGGACTAGCGGGAGGGAGGTGTTCTTC.

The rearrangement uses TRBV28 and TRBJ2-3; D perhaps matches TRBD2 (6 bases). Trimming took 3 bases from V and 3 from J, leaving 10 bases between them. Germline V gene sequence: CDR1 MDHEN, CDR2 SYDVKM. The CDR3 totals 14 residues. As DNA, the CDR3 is TGTGCCAGCAGTTTGCCGGGGGAAACAGATACGCAGTATTTT. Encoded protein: CASSLPGETDTQYF. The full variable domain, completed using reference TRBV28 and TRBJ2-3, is DVKVTQSSRYLVKRTGEKVFLECVQDMDHENMFWYRQDPGLGLRLIYFSYDVKMKEKGDIPEGYSVSREKKERFSLILESASTNQTSMYLCASSLPGETDTQYFGPGTRLTVL.

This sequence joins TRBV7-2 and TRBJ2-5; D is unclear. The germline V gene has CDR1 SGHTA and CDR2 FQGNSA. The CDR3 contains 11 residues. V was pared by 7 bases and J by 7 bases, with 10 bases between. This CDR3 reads CASIVSGTQYF. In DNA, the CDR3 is TGTGCCAGCATCGTCTCCGGGACCCAGTACTTC.

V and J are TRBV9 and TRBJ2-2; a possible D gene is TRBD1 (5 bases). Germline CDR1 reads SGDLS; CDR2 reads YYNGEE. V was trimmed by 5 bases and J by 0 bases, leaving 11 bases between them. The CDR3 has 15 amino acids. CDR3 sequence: CASRSLDTNTGELFF. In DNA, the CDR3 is TGTGCCAGCAGGTCTTTGGACACGAACACCGGGGAGCTGTTTTTT.

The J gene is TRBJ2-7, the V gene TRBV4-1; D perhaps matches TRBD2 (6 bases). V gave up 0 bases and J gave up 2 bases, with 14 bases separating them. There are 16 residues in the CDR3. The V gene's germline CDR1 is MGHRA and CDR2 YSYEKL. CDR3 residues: CASSQESSGLAYEQYF. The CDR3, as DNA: TGCGCCAGCAGCCAAGAGAGTAGCGGACTGGCCTACGAGCAGTACTTC.

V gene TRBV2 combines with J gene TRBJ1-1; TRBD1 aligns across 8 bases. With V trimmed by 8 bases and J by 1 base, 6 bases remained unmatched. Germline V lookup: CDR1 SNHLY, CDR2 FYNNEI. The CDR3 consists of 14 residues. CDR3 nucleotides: TGTGCCAGCCTGGACAGGGAGGGGAACACTGAAGCTTTCTTT. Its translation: CASLDREGNTEAFF.

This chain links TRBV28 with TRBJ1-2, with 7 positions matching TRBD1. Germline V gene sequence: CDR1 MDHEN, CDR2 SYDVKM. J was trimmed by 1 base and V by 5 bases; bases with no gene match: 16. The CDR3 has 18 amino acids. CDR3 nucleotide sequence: TGTGCCAGCAGTCCGATTCCCGGACAGGTAACTGTTAACTATGGCTACACCTTC. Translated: CASSPIPGQVTVNYGYTF.